This T cell receptor (beta chain) is from a study of cytomegalovirus exposure and HLA in healthy donors. Regarding the study as a whole: A prior analysis recorded that most TCR beta V segments were productive about 87% or about 30% of the time. Reportedly, a later analysis found an Asian-associated ancestry cluster had fewer N-insertions than the roughly 700-donor mean.

PCR used 60 Vbeta primers and 13 Jbeta primers. Original methodology: Roughly 10 million shared chains were among around 80 million unique TCR beta chains counted in a later analysis. Using immunoSEQ multiplex PCR, the repertoire was profiled, and TCRdb retains in-frame clones only, with some absent. V, J and clone size were drawn from that table, and D and trimming were deduced from the DNA. The repertoire has 100,000 to 150,000 clones, around two thirds of them found once; the top ten carry around 4.8%. Trimming pared 5 bases from V and 1 base from J, leaving 17 bases between. Germline V gene lookup returns CDR1 SEHNR and CDR2 FQNEAQ (reference sequence). The CDR3 has 16 amino acids. Turning to this clone: Its antigen is still unknown.

The TCR originated in a man aged 60 to 75 in good health and CMV-seropositive. The sample consisted of PBMCs. The chain links TRBV7-9 to TRBJ1-1; D unclear. In DNA form, the CDR3 reads TGTGCCAGCAGCCCTAAATCCCTGAAGAGGAACACTGAAGCTTTCTTT. This translates into CASSPKSLKRNTEAFF.